This TCR delta chain derives from a study of Vδ1+ human thymocytes. The template was reverse-transcribed extracted RNA. The CDR3 regions were amplified by multiplex PCR from V-gene primers to a constant-region primer. TCRdb re-called the multiplex PCR reads with CATT. Among 50,000 to 60,000 delta-chain clones listed, about 15% were seen once. Study-wide points: In the thymus, TRG and TRD repertoires looked highly polyclonal with Gaussian CDR3 lengths. Despite high sort purity, roughly 19% of thymic T cell receptor delta sequences were Vdelta2. Unexpected Vdelta2 sequences could cause misinterpretation of bulk repertoire data. Donors shared many TRG clonotypes but few TRD clonotypes.

Alphabeta T cells were depleted, then CD3+ Vdelta1+ Vdelta2- thymocytes were FACS-sorted. A note on this clone: As yet, its antigen is unknown.

V dropped 2 bases and J dropped 4; count of bases not matched to a gene: 29. CDR1 is TSWWSYY and CDR2 is QGS in the germline V gene. The CDR3 length is 23 residues. The clonotype originates from a girl in the first two years of life who had congenital heart surgery. The gene calls are TRDV1 and TRDJ1; TRDD3 matches at 9 bases. Specimen: Vdelta1+ gamma-delta thymocytes from the thymus. The subset was: FACS-sorted CD3+ TCRalphabeta- TCRVdelta1+ TCRVdelta2- thymocytes. CDR3 amino acids: CALGEASGPIFDKVGDIGDKLIF. The CDR3 DNA follows: TGTGCTCTTGGGGAAGCCTCCGGACCTATATTCGACAAGGTGGGGGATATAGGCGATAAACTCATCTTT.